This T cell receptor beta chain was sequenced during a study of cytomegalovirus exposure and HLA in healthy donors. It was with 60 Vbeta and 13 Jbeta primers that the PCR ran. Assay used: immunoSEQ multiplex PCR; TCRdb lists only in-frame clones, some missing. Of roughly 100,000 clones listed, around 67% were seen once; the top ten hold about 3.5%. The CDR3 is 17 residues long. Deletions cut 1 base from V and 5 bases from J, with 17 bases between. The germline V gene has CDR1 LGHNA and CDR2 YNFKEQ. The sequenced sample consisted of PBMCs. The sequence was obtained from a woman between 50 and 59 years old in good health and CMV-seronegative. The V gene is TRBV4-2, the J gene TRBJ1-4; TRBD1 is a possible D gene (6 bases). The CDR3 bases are TGTGCCAGCAGCCAAGGGTTTGGGGGCCCCTTCAATGAAAAACTGTTTTTT. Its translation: CASSQGFGGPFNEKLFF.